The next 27 T cell receptor beta chains were all read from a single sample in a study of cytomegalovirus exposure and HLA in healthy donors. 60 Vbeta and 13 Jbeta primers were used in PCR. Assay used: immunoSEQ multiplex PCR; TCRdb lists only in-frame clones, some missing. The sample holds about 180,000 clones, roughly 80% seen once. Sequenced sample: PBMCs. All receptors come from a girl aged 10-17 years in good health and CMV-seropositive.

This chain connects TRBV11-1 to TRBJ2-3, with 9 nucleotides matching TRBD2. The V segment lost 5 bases and the J segment 3 bases; nucleotides outside the gene matches: 18. The CDR3 spans 19 residues. Germline CDR1 and CDR2: SGHAT and FQDESV (reference sequence). The CDR3 is CASSHDLAGVKGSTDTQYF. Written as DNA, the CDR3 is TGTGCCAGCAGCCATGATTTAGCGGGAGTAAAGGGTTCTACAGATACGCAGTATTTT. Variable domain in full (rest from reference TRBV11-1 and TRBJ2-3): EAEVAQSPRYKITEKSQAVAFWCDPISGHATLYWYRQILGQGPELLVQFQDESVVDDSQLPKDRFSAERLKGVDSTLKIQPAELGDSAMYLCASSHDLAGVKGSTDTQYFGPGTRLTVL.

The V and J genes are TRBV5-5 and TRBJ1-5; TRBD1 might be the D (5 bases). Deletions cut 4 bases from V and 1 base from J, with 15 bases between. CDR3 length: 16 residues. Per the germline V gene, CDR1 is SGHKS and CDR2 is YYEKEE (reference sequence). This CDR3 reads CASSPGPGESNQPQHF. The CDR3 bases are TGTGCCAGCAGCCCGGGGCCGGGGGAAAGCAATCAGCCCCAGCATTTT.

This clone was found a few times. The chain is built from TRBV19 and TRBJ2-1; TRBD1 is a possible D gene (6 bases). Per the germline V gene, CDR1 is LNHDA and CDR2 is SQIVND (reference sequence). Between the trimmed V and J ends, which lost 9 bases and 2 bases, there was a span of 8 bases. CDR3 size: 12 residues. The CDR3 spells CASRDTYNEQFF. For the CDR3, the DNA is TGTGCCAGCAGGGACACCTACAATGAGCAGTTCTTC.

This rearrangement joins TRBV7-9 to TRBJ1-4; D not certain. V was trimmed by 1 base and J by 5 bases, leaving 11 bases between them. The CDR3 sequence is 15 residues long. Germline lookup yields CDR1 SEHNR and CDR2 FQNEAQ (reference sequence). For the CDR3, the DNA is TGTGCCAGCAGCTTAGGATCAGGAATCAATGAAAAACTGTTTTTT. It encodes CASSLGSGINEKLFF.

The J gene is TRBJ2-2, the V gene TRBV18, with 10 bases fitting TRBD2. V lost 5 bases to trimming and J lost 5 bases; unmatched junction nucleotides: 11. The length of the CDR3 is 17 residues. From germline, CDR1 is KGHSH and CDR2 LQKENI. The CDR3 here is CASSSKAGGPDTGELFF. The CDR3 nucleotides are TGTGCCAGCTCATCCAAAGCGGGAGGGCCCGATACCGGGGAGCTGTTTTTT.

The chain is built from TRBV7-9 and TRBJ2-2; 11 bases match TRBD2. Germline CDR1 SEHNR, CDR2 FQNEAQ (reference sequence). This CDR3 region has 16 residues. The chain's CDR3 is CAMQTSGKKHPGELFF. Here the CDR3 DNA reads TGTGCTATGCAGACTAGCGGGAAAAAACACCCCGGGGAGCTGTTTTTT.

The chain couples TRBV30 to TRBJ1-2, with 8 nucleotides matching TRBD1. This CDR3 is 16 amino acids long. Germline V gene lookup returns CDR1 GTSNPN and CDR2 SVGIG (reference sequence). The ends lost 1 base at V and 8 bases at J; junction bases unmatched: 15. CDR3 region: CAWSELLDRRTGGYTF. CDR3 coding DNA: TGTGCCTGGAGTGAACTTTTGGACAGACGGACAGGGGGCTACACCTTC.

V is TRBV7-2 and J is TRBJ2-7; 8 bases match TRBD1. CDR1 is SGHTA, CDR2 FQGNSA, per germline. Trimming removed 6 bases from V and 4 bases from J; junction bases left unmatched: 8. This CDR3 contains 14 residues. The CDR3 loop is CASSFGTGGYEQYF. The DNA for the CDR3 is TGTGCCAGCAGTTTCGGGACAGGAGGATACGAGCAGTACTTC.

The rearrangement links TRBV19 to TRBJ1-1, with D maybe TRBD1 (5 bases). Trimming left V 7 bases short and J 0 bases short, with 9 bases between. The CDR3 runs to 13 residues. Germline CDR1 is LNHDA and CDR2 is SQIVND (reference sequence). The DNA of the CDR3 is TGTGCCAGTAAAGCAGGGCTGAACACTGAAGCTTTCTTT. It encodes CASKAGLNTEAFF.

This chain uses TRBV6-5 with TRBJ1-3, with D perhaps TRBD1 (5 bases). The germline V and J ends were trimmed by 0 bases and 7 bases, with 13 bases remaining between them. Germline CDR1 is MNHEY and CDR2 is SVGAGI. This CDR3 comprises 15 residues. The CDR3 sequence is CASSYSNGGKNTIYF. For the CDR3, the DNA is TGTGCCAGCAGTTACTCGAATGGGGGGAAGAACACCATATATTTT.

The chain combines TRBV5-1 with TRBJ2-5, with D maybe TRBD1 (6 bases). The V end lost 4 bases, the J end lost 5 bases, and 15 bases lay between the germline ends. In germline, CDR1 is SGHRS, CDR2 YFSETQ. This CDR3 spans 14 amino acids. The CDR3 DNA sequence: TGCGCCAGCAGCCAAGGATCTCAGGGGGAGACCCAGTACTTC. Translating gives CASSQGSQGETQYF.

CDR3 amino acids: CASSTGTGSTTDTQYF. The CDR3 coding sequence is TGTGCCAGTAGTACGGGGACAGGGAGTACCACAGATACGCAGTATTTT. The rearrangement uses TRBV19 and TRBJ2-3, with 9 bases lining up with TRBD1. CDR1 is LNHDA and CDR2 is SQIVND in the germline V gene (reference sequence). After removal of 4 bases from V and 2 bases from J, the junction contained 7 bases not matched to a gene. This CDR3 comprises 16 residues.

The chain joins TRBV10-1 to TRBJ2-1; TRBD1 might be the D (7 bases). V dropped 10 bases and J dropped 3 bases, with 13 bases sitting between them. The germline CDR1 and CDR2 sequences are WNHNN and SYGVQD (reference sequence). This CDR3 is built from 13 residues. Here the CDR3 DNA reads TGCGCCACCTCGCAGGGGGGCTACAATGAGCAGTTCTTC. Its translation: CATSQGGYNEQFF.

J is TRBJ1-1 and V is TRBV2; 8 nucleotides agree with TRBD1. V lost 5 bases, J lost 1 base, and 3 bases stayed unmatched. CDR1 is SNHLY and CDR2 is FYNNEI in the germline V gene. The CDR3 has 14 amino acids. CDR3 amino acids: CASSSDRGNTEAFF. CDR3 bases: TGTGCCAGCAGTTCTGACAGGGGGAACACTGAAGCTTTCTTT. Combining the CDR3 with reference TRBV2 and TRBJ1-1 gives the whole variable domain EPEVTQTPSHQVTQMGQEVILRCVPISNHLYFYWYRQILGQKVEFLVSFYNNEISEKSEIFDDQFSVERPDGSNFTLKIRSTKLEDSAMYFCASSSDRGNTEAFFGQGTRLTVV.

This chain connects TRBV25-1 to TRBJ2-7; 8 bases match TRBD1. Germline assignment: CDR1 MGHDK and CDR2 SYGVNS. The CDR3 sequence is 14 residues long. Germline trimming cut 8 bases from V and 3 bases from J; bases unmatched to any gene: 9. The CDR3 is CASARTGPLYEQYF. DNA for the CDR3: TGTGCCAGCGCTAGGACAGGGCCTCTCTACGAGCAGTACTTC.

The chain links TRBV19 to TRBJ2-1; D remains unclear. Germline CDR1 is LNHDA and CDR2 is SQIVND (reference sequence). The CDR3 consists of 13 residues. Trimming took 5 bases from V and 9 from J, leaving 14 bases between them. The CDR3 loop is CASSSVTFSEQFF. For the CDR3, the DNA is TGTGCCAGTAGTTCCGTGACATTTAGTGAGCAGTTCTTC.

The genes are TRBV10-2 and TRBJ2-1; 10 bases line up with TRBD2. The germline CDR1 and CDR2 sequences are WSHSY and SAAADI. V gave up 6 bases and J gave up 8 bases; unmatched junction bases: 13. The CDR3 runs 16 residues. The CDR3 loop reads CASRNTLASGSHEQFF. CDR3 sequence (DNA): TGCGCCAGCAGAAACACCTTGGCTAGCGGGAGCCATGAGCAGTTCTTC.

The chain is built from TRBV25-1 and TRBJ2-2; D is possibly TRBD1 (5 bases). Germline loops: CDR1 MGHDK, CDR2 SYGVNS. CDR3 size: 14 residues. V gave up 5 bases and J gave up 8 bases, with 15 bases separating them. The CDR3 sequence is CASSTHSGRGELFF. The CDR3 DNA sequence: TGTGCCAGCAGTACCCACTCAGGGCGAGGGGAGCTGTTTTTT.

The chain employs TRBV30 and TRBJ1-5, with a possible D match to TRBD1 (6 bases). The CDR3 is made up of 14 amino acids. Trimming cost V 8 bases and J 0 bases, with 14 bases left between them. CDR1 is GTSNPN, CDR2 SVGIG, per germline (reference sequence). The CDR3 loop reads CAARGVGSNQPQHF. The DNA for the CDR3 is TGTGCCGCCAGGGGAGTAGGTAGCAATCAGCCCCAGCATTTT.

In this sample, this clone turned up a few times. The chain employs TRBV11-2 and TRBJ2-7; 8 nucleotides align to TRBD1. CDR1 and CDR2 (germline): SGHAT, FQNNGV. V lost 1 base and J lost 5; bases outside the gene matches: 7. This CDR3 has 15 amino acids. The CDR3 region has the DNA TGTGCCAGCAGCTTAGTCCGCAGGGACAGGAACGAGCAGTACTTC. It encodes CASSLVRRDRNEQYF.

This clone was detected many times. The chain is built from TRBV9 and TRBJ2-5; perhaps TRBD1 as D (6 bases). The germline V gene has CDR1 SGDLS and CDR2 YYNGEE. Between the trimmed V and J ends, which lost 10 bases and 0 bases, there was a span of 19 bases. CDR3 length equals 15 residues. Here the CDR3 reads CAGLYRRGNQETQYF. CDR3 nucleotides: TGTGCCGGTCTCTACCGCAGGGGAAACCAAGAGACCCAGTACTTC.

V usage is TRBV5-5 and J usage is TRBJ1-5; TRBD1 agrees at 10 bases. Trimming took 2 bases from V and 7 from J; bases not matched to a gene: 6. This CDR3 contains 15 residues. Germline V lookup: CDR1 SGHKS, CDR2 YYEKEE (reference sequence). Here the CDR3 reads CASSFGQGGGQPQHF. The CDR3 DNA is TGTGCCAGCAGCTTTGGACAGGGGGGAGGCCAGCCCCAGCATTTT. Full variable domain (missing parts from reference TRBV5-5 and TRBJ1-5): DAGVTQSPTHLIKTRGQQVTLRCSPISGHKSVSWYQQVLGQGPQFIFQYYEKEERGRGNFPDRFSARQFPNYSSELNVNALLLGDSALYLCASSFGQGGGQPQHFGDGTRLSIL.

V is TRBV10-1 and J is TRBJ2-5; D not certain. Germline CDR1 and CDR2: WNHNN and SYGVQD (reference sequence). Trimming removed 7 bases from V and 2 bases from J, with 5 bases in between. The CDR3 spans 11 residues. CDR3 sequence: CASMAQETQYF. Written as DNA, the CDR3 is TGCGCCAGCATGGCACAAGAGACCCAGTACTTC.

A note on this clone: Relative to the germline gene, one junction end is altered; a read error may explain this. V and J are TRBV6-1 and TRBJ2-7; 10 nucleotides align to TRBD1. This CDR3 comprises 14 residues. CDR1 is MNHNS and CDR2 is SASEGT in the germline V gene. This chain's CDR3 is CASSPTGQGTPPDF. In DNA, the CDR3 is TGTGCCAGCAGCCCTACGGGACAGGGGACCCCCCCTGACTTC.

The genes are TRBV5-1 and TRBJ2-2; maybe TRBD2 (6 bases). The CDR3 loop spans 15 amino acids. V was cut by 6 bases and J by 0 bases, with 12 bases left in between. Germline CDR1 SGHRS, CDR2 YFSETQ. This chain's CDR3 is CASTWDSPNTGELFF. The DNA for the CDR3 is TGCGCCAGCACCTGGGACTCCCCGAACACCGGGGAGCTGTTTTTT.

J is TRBJ1-2 and V is TRBV18; a weak D match, TRBD1 (6 bases). Trimming took 2 bases from V and 5 from J, leaving 9 bases between them. The germline gives CDR1 KGHSH, CDR2 LQKENI. This CDR3 is 13 amino acids long. CDR3 loop: CASSPNREYGYTF. The CDR3 DNA sequence: TGTGCCAGCTCACCAAACAGGGAATATGGCTACACCTTC.

This chain joins TRBV5-1 and TRBJ2-3; a possible D gene is TRBD1 (6 bases). The germline V and J ends were trimmed by 2 bases and 1 base, with 8 bases remaining between them. Looked up from germline, CDR1 is SGHRS and CDR2 is YFSETQ. The CDR3 runs 14 residues. CDR3: CASSFPGGTDTQYF. DNA of the CDR3: TGCGCCAGCAGCTTCCCAGGGGGCACAGATACGCAGTATTTT.